These 18 T cell receptor beta chains were sequenced from one sample in a study of cytomegalovirus exposure and HLA in healthy donors. The study ran its PCR with 60 Vbeta and 13 Jbeta primers. Sequencing was performed with immunoSEQ multiplex PCR; in TCRdb, only in-frame clones are kept and a portion is missing. The data contain approximately 160,000 clones, approximately 67% of them singletons. The source material was PBMCs. The receptors originated from a woman younger than 35 in good health and CMV-seropositive.

The chain employs TRBV10-3 and TRBJ2-7; 7 bases agree with TRBD1. V gave up 6 bases and J gave up 0 bases; unmatched junction bases: 8. CDR3 length equals 15 residues. Germline CDR1 ENHRY, CDR2 SYGVKD. The CDR3, as DNA: TGTGCCATCAGATCCGGGACAGTAAACTCCTACGAGCAGTACTTC. Translated, it gives CAIRSGTVNSYEQYF.

This clone was seen a single time. The junction does not match germline at one end; this may be a read error. This chain joins TRBV29-1 and TRBJ2-5; possibly TRBD2 for D (7 bases). The CDR3 extends over 11 amino acids. Germline V gene data show CDR1 as SQVTM and CDR2 as ANQGSEA. The CDR3 DNA is TGCAGCGGGGGGGCTAGCGGAGTGGTACACTTC. This gives the protein CSGGASGVVHF.

The chain recombines TRBV30 with TRBJ2-7; 9 positions agree with TRBD1. This CDR3 is 15 amino acids long. CDR1 is GTSNPN, CDR2 SVGIG, per germline (reference sequence). The V gene end was trimmed by 0 bases and the J gene end by 1 base; junction bases not matched to a gene: 4. CDR3 sequence: CAWSVGQGMSYEQYF. The CDR3 DNA reads as TGTGCCTGGAGTGTAGGACAGGGGATGTCCTACGAGCAGTACTTC.

The rearrangement links TRBV4-3 to TRBJ2-7; D remains unclear. V was cut by 5 bases and J by 1 base, with 12 bases left in between. CDR3 length: 14 amino acids. Germline V CDR1 and CDR2: LGHNA, YSLEER. CDR3 coding DNA: TGCGCCAGCAGCGCAGCGTACCCTTCCTACGAGCAGTACTTC. Translation gives CASSAAYPSYEQYF.

This clone was seen a handful of times. The chain carries TRBV20-1 and TRBJ2-2; D ambiguous. Trimming removed 5 bases at V and 4 bases at J, with 5 bases between. CDR1 and CDR2 (germline): DFQATT, SNEGSKA (reference sequence). The CDR3 runs to 11 residues. CDR3 nucleotides: TGCAGTGCTTTGGCCACCGGGGAGCTGTTTTTT. It specifies CSALATGELFF.

This clone was detected only a few times. V is TRBV7-2 and J is TRBJ1-1, with D maybe TRBD1 (6 bases). The germline V gene has CDR1 SGHTA and CDR2 FQGNSA. The V end was cut by 5 bases, the J end by 0 bases, with 16 bases between. The CDR3 is 16 amino acids. CDR3 sequence reads: CASSPTGTRLNTEAFF. For the CDR3, the DNA is TGTGCCAGCAGCCCTACAGGGACCCGCTTGAACACTGAAGCTTTCTTT.

V usage is TRBV13 and J usage is TRBJ2-3; D is perhaps TRBD1 (6 bases). Germline assignment: CDR1 PRHDT and CDR2 FYEKMQ (reference sequence). Trimming removed 1 base at V and 2 bases at J, with 10 bases between. This CDR3 is 15 amino acids long. This CDR3 reads CASSLEGVNTDTQYF. In nucleotides, the CDR3 is TGTGCCAGCAGCTTAGAGGGGGTGAACACAGATACGCAGTATTTT.

This clone was found once. This rearrangement joins TRBV2 to TRBJ2-5, with 7 bases matching TRBD1. The CDR3 is 13 amino acids. Per the germline V gene, CDR1 is SNHLY and CDR2 is FYNNEI. Trimming at V came to 4 bases and at J to 5 bases, leaving 4 bases not matched to a gene. CDR3 nucleotides: TGTGCCAGCAGTGGAGGGGGCGCCGAGACCCAGTACTTC. This translates into CASSGGGAETQYF.

This clone was counted between two and nine times. The chain uses TRBV28 and TRBJ2-1; D call uncertain. V shed 7 bases and J shed 10 bases, with 11 bases lying between them. Germline V gives CDR1 MDHEN, CDR2 SYDVKM. The CDR3 contains 11 residues. DNA of the CDR3: TGTGCCAGCAAGTCAGTGGCAGAGCAGTTCTTC. Its protein is CASKSVAEQFF. The whole variable domain, filled in from reference TRBV28 and TRBJ2-1, reads DVKVTQSSRYLVKRTGEKVFLECVQDMDHENMFWYRQDPGLGLRLIYFSYDVKMKEKGDIPEGYSVSREKKERFSLILESASTNQTSMYLCASKSVAEQFFGPGTRLTVL.

This clone has a handful of counts. V is TRBV2 and J is TRBJ2-2; 12 bases line up with TRBD2. The CDR3 loop spans 15 amino acids. Germline V gene data show CDR1 as SNHLY and CDR2 as FYNNEI. Unmatched junction bases numbered 4, after V lost 7 bases and J lost 4 bases. The CDR3 loop is CASIQTSGSTGELFF. CDR3 bases: TGTGCCAGCATCCAGACTAGCGGGAGCACCGGGGAGCTGTTTTTT.

This clone was observed a few times. The junction shows a germline mismatch at one end, possibly a read error. In the same sample, other DNA sequences code for this CDR3. The V and J genes are TRBV5-1 and TRBJ1-6, with TRBD1 matching 7 bases. This CDR3 has 18 residues. Germline loops: CDR1 SGHRS, CDR2 YFSETQ. As DNA, the CDR3 is TGCGCCAGCAGCTTGGCCCTAAGTCGACAGGGACATAATTCCCCCCTCCACTTT. Its translation: CASSLALSRQGHNSPLHF.

V and J are TRBV27 and TRBJ2-7; the D gene is possibly TRBD2 (5 bases). The V gene lost 4 bases and the J gene lost 7 bases, with 14 bases spanning the gap. The length of the CDR3 is 13 residues. The germline V gene has CDR1 MNHEY and CDR2 SMNVEV (reference sequence). The chain's CDR3 is CASSSVEGREQYF. In DNA, the CDR3 is TGTGCCAGCAGTTCAGTCGAGGGCAGGGAGCAGTACTTC.

The chain joins TRBV2 to TRBJ2-7; D uncertain. Germline loops: CDR1 SNHLY, CDR2 FYNNEI. The V gene lost 8 bases and the J gene lost 3 bases, with 8 bases spanning the gap. CDR3 length: 11 amino acids. The DNA of the CDR3 is TGTGCCAGCGGCCAGGACTACGAGCAGTACTTC. It encodes CASGQDYEQYF.

V usage is TRBV29-1 and J usage is TRBJ1-2, with D perhaps matching TRBD1 (5 bases). Germline V gives CDR1 SQVTM, CDR2 ANQGSEA. This CDR3 is built from 16 residues. The V end was cut by 3 bases, the J end by 6 bases, with 23 bases between. This CDR3 is CSVDSTQQAPGDGYTF. CDR3 in DNA: TGCAGCGTTGACTCCACCCAACAGGCCCCAGGAGATGGCTACACCTTC. The variable domain in full, with the rest retrieved from reference TRBV29-1 and TRBJ1-2, is SAVISQKPSRDICQRGTSLTIQCQVDSQVTMMFWYRQQPGQSLTLIATANQGSEATYESGFVIDKFPISRPNLTFSTLTVSNMSPEDSSIYLCSVDSTQQAPGDGYTFGSGTRLTVV.

This clone was seen only a few times. This chain uses TRBV28 with TRBJ1-5, with a weak D call TRBD1 (6 bases). The CDR3 is 15 residues long. Trimming left V 2 bases short and J 2 bases short, with 10 bases between. Germline V lookup: CDR1 MDHEN, CDR2 SYDVKM. The CDR3 is CASSLMGARNQPQHF. In nucleotides, the CDR3 is TGTGCCAGCAGTTTAATGGGGGCCCGCAATCAGCCCCAGCATTTT. Drawing the rest from reference TRBV28 and TRBJ1-5, the complete variable domain is DVKVTQSSRYLVKRTGEKVFLECVQDMDHENMFWYRQDPGLGLRLIYFSYDVKMKEKGDIPEGYSVSREKKERFSLILESASTNQTSMYLCASSLMGARNQPQHFGDGTRLSIL.

The J gene is TRBJ1-3, the V gene TRBV18, with D possibly TRBD1 on 5 matching bases. Trimming pared 2 bases from V and 4 bases from J, leaving 9 bases between. The germline V gene has CDR1 KGHSH and CDR2 LQKENI. The CDR3 contains 14 residues. CDR3 nucleotide sequence: TGTGCCAGCTCACCAGCAGGGTCGGGAAACACCATATATTTT. This gives the protein CASSPAGSGNTIYF.

This chain links TRBV6-4 with TRBJ2-3; 9 bases line up with TRBD2. The CDR3 contains 16 residues. The germline gives CDR1 MRHNA, CDR2 SNTAGT. V shed 7 bases, J shed 2 bases, and the junction held 10 bases outside the gene matches. CDR3 loop: CASIPLRTSVTDTQYF. DNA of the CDR3: TGTGCCAGCATCCCATTACGGACTAGCGTCACAGATACGCAGTATTTT.

The chain has TRBV7-9 and TRBJ2-1; D perhaps matches TRBD2 (5 bases). This CDR3 contains 15 residues. Between the trimmed V and J ends, which lost 5 bases and 5 bases, there was a span of 16 bases. CDR1 is SEHNR and CDR2 is FQNEAQ in the germline V gene (reference sequence). In DNA form, the CDR3 reads TGTGCCAGCAGCCCAGGACTTCGGTCGAACAATGAGCAGTTCTTC. This translates into CASSPGLRSNNEQFF.